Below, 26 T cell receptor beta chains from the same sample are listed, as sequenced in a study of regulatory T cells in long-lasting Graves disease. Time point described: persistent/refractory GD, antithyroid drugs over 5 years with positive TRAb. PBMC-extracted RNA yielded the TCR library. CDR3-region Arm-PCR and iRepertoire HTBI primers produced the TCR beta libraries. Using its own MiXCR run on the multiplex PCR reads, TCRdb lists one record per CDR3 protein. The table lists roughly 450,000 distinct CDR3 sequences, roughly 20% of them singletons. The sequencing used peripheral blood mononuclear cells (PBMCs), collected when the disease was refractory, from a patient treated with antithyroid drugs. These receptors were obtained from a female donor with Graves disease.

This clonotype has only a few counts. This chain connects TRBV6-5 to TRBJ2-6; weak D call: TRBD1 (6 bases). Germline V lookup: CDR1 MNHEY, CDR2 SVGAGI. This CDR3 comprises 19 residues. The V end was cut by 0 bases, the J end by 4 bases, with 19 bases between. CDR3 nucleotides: TGTGCCAGCAGTTACTCTGTCCCCGTGGGGGCAGGAGGGGCCAACGTCCTGACTTTC. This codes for CASSYSVPVGAGGANVLTF.

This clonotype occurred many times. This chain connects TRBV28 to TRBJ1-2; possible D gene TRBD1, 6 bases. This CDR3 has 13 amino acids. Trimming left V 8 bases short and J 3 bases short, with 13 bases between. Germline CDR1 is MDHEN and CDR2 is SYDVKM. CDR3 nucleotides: TGTGCCAGCCATACACAGGGCGACTATGGCTACACCTTC. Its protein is CASHTQGDYGYTF.

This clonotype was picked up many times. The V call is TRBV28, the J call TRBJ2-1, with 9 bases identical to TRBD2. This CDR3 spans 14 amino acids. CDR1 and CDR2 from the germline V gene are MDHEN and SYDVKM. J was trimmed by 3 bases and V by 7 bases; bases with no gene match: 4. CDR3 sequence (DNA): TGTGCCAGCACCGGACTAGCGCTCTACAATGAGCAGTTCTTC. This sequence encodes CASTGLALYNEQFF. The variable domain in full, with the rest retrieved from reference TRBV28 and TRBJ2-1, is DVKVTQSSRYLVKRTGEKVFLECVQDMDHENMFWYRQDPGLGLRLIYFSYDVKMKEKGDIPEGYSVSREKKERFSLILESASTNQTSMYLCASTGLALYNEQFFGPGTRLTVL.

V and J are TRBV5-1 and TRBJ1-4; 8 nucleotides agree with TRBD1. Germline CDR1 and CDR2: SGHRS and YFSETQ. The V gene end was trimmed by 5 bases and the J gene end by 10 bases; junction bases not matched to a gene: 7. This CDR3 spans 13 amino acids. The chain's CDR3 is CASRGTGPGKLFF. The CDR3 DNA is TGCGCCAGCAGGGGGACAGGCCCCGGAAAACTGTTTTTT. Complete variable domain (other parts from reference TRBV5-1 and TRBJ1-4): KAGVTQTPRYLIKTRGQQVTLSCSPISGHRSVSWYQQTPGQGLQFLFEYFSETQRNKGNFPGRFSGRQFSNSRSEMNVSTLELGDSALYLCASRGTGPGKLFFGSGTQLSVL.

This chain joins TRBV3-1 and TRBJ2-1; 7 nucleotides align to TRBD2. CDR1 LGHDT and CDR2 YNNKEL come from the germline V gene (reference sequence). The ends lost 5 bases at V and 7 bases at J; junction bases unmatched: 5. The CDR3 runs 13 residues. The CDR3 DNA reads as TGTGCCAGCAGCGGGAGGGCCGCGAATGAGCAGTTCTTC. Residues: CASSGRAANEQFF.

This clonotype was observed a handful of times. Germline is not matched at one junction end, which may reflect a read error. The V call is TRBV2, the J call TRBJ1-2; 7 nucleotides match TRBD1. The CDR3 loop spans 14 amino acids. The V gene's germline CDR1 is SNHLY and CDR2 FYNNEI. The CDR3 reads CASSIPGQIYGYTF. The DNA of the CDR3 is TGCGCCAGCAGCATCCCGGGACAGATCTATGGCTACACCTTC.

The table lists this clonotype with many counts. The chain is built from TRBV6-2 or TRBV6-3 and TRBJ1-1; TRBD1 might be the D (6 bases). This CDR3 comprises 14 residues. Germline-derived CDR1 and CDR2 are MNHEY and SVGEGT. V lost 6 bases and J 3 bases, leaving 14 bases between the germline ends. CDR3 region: CASSHDRLHTEAFF. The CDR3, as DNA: TGTGCCAGCAGCCACGACAGGCTCCACACTGAAGCTTTCTTT.

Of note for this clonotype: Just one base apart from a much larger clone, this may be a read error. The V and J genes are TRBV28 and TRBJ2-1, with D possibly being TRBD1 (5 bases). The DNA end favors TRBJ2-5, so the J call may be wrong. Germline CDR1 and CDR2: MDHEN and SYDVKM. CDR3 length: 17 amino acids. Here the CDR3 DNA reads TGTGCCAGCAGTCCCCGTGGGGCCCGGTCCCCACAAGAGACCCAGTACTTC. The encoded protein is CASSPRGARSPQETQYF.

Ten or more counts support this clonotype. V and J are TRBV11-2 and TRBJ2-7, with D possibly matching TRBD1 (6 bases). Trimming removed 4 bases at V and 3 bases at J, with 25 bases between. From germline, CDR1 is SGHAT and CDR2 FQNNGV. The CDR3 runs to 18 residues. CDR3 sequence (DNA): TGTGCCAGCAGCTCCCCGGGACAAGCTATACAGTGGGACTACGAGCAGTACTTC. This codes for CASSSPGQAIQWDYEQYF.

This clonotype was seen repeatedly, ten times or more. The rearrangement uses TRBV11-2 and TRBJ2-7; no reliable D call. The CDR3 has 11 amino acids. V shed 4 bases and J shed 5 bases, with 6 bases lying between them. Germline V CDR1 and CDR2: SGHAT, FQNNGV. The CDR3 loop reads CASSSLDEQYF. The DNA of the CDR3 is TGTGCCAGCAGCTCCCTAGACGAGCAGTACTTC.

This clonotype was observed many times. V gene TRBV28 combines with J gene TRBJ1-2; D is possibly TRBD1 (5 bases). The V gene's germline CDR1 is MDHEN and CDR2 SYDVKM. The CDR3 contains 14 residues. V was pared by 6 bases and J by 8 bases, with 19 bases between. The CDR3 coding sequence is TGTGCCAGCAGCCCGGTCGGGGGTTTAGGCGGCTACACCTTC. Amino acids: CASSPVGGLGGYTF.

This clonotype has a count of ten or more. As DNA, the CDR3 is TGTGCCAGCAGCCAAATGGGGACAGCGTATAATTCACCCCTCCACTTT. This codes for CASSQMGTAYNSPLHF. V and J are TRBV6-1 and TRBJ1-6, with TRBD1 identical over 7 bases. Germline V gene sequence: CDR1 MNHNS, CDR2 SASEGT. The J segment lost 4 bases and the V segment lost 6 bases, leaving 9 bases of the junction unmatched. This CDR3 is built from 16 residues.

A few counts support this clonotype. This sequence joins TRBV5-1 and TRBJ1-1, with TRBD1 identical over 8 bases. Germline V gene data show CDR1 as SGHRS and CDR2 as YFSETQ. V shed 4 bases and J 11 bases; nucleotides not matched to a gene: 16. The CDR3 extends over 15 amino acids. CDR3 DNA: TGCGCCAGCAGCCGGTCCGGCGTAGGACAGGGTTCGGCTTTCTTT. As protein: CASSRSGVGQGSAFF. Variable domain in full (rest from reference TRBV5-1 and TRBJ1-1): KAGVTQTPRYLIKTRGQQVTLSCSPISGHRSVSWYQQTPGQGLQFLFEYFSETQRNKGNFPGRFSGRQFSNSRSEMNVSTLELGDSALYLCASSRSGVGQGSAFFGQGTRLTVV.

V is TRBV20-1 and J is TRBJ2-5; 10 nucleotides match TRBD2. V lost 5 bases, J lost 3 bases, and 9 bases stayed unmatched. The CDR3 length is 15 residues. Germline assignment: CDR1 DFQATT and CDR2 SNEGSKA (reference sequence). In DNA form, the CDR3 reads TGCAGTGCTTATCCACTAGCGGGGCTAAAAGAGACCCAGTACTTC. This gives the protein CSAYPLAGLKETQYF.

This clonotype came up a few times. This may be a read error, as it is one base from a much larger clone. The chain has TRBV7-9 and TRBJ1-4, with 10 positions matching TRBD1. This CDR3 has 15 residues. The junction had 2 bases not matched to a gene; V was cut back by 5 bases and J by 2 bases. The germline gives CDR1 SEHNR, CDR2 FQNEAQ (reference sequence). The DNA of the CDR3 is TGTGCCAGCAGCCGACAGGGGGCGACTAATGAAAAACTGTTTTTT. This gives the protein CASSRQGATNEKLFF. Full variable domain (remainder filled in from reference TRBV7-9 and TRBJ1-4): DTGVSQNPRHKITKRGQNVTFRCDPISEHNRLYWYRQTLGQGPEFLTYFQNEAQLEKSRLLSDRFSAERPKGSFSTLEIQRTEQGDSAMYLCASSRQGATNEKLFFGSGTQLSVL.

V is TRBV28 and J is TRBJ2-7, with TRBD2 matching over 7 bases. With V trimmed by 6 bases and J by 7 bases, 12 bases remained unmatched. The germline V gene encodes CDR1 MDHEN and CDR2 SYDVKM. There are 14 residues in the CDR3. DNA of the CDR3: TGTGCCAGCAGCCCATGGGACTACGGGCGGGAGCAGTACTTC. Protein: CASSPWDYGREQYF.

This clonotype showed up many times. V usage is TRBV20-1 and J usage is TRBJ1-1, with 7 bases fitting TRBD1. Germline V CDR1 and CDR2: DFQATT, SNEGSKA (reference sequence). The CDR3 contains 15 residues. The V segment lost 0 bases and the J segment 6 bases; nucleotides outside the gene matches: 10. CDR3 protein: CSARDAQTGRPEAFF. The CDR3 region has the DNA TGCAGTGCTAGAGATGCCCAGACAGGGCGGCCTGAAGCTTTCTTT.

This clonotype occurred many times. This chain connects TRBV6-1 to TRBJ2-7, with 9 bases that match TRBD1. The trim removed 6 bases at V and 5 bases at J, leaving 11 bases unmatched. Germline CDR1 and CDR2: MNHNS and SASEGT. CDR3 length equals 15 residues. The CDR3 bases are TGTGCCAGCAGGCCTGACGGACAGGGGAGGAACGAGCAGTACTTC. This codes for CASRPDGQGRNEQYF.

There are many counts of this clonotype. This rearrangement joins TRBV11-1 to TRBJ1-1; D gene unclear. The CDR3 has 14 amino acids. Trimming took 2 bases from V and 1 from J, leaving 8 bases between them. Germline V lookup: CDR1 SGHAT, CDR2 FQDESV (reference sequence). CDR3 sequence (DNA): TGTGCCAGCAGCTTAACATGGCAGAACACTGAAGCTTTCTTT. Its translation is CASSLTWQNTEAFF.

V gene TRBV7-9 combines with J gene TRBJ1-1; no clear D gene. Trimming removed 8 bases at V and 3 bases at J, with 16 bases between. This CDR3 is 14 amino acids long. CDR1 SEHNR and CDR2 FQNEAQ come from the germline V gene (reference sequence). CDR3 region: CASGRVAVDTEAFF. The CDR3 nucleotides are TGTGCCAGCGGGAGGGTGGCGGTAGACACTGAAGCTTTCTTT.

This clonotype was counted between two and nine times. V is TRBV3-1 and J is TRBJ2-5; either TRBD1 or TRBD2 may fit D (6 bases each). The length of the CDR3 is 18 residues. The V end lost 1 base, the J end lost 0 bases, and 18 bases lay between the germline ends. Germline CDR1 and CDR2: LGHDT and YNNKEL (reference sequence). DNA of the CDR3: TGTGCCAGCAGCCAAGGTGTTCGGGGGCTGGGGTACCAAGAGACCCAGTACTTC. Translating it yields CASSQGVRGLGYQETQYF.

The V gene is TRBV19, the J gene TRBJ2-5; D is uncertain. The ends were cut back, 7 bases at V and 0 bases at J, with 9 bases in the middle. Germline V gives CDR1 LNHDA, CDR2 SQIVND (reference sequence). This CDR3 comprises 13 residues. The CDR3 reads CASKRQHQETQYF. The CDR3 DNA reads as TGTGCCAGTAAACGGCAGCACCAAGAGACCCAGTACTTC. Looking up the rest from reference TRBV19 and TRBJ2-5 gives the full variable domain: DGGITQSPKYLFRKEGQNVTLSCEQNLNHDAMYWYRQDPGQGLRLIYYSQIVNDFQKGDIAEGYSVSREKKESFPLTVTSAQKNPTAFYLCASKRQHQETQYFGPGTRLLVL.

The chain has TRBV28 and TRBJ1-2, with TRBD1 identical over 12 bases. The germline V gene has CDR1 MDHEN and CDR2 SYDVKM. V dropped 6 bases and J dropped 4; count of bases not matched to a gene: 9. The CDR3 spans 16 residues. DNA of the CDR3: TGTGCCAGCAGACGCACCGGGACAGGGGGCGGCTATGGCTACACCTTC. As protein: CASRRTGTGGGYGYTF.

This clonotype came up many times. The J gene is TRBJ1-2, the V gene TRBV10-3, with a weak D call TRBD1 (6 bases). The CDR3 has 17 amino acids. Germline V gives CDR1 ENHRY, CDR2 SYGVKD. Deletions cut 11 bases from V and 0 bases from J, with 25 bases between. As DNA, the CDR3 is TGTGCCCCCCGACGACTCCTTGGTGGGACAACTAACTATGGCTACACCTTC. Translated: CAPRRLLGGTTNYGYTF.

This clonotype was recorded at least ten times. The CDR3 DNA sequence: TGTGCCAGCAGTTTATTGAGCGGGACGTACTCCTACGAGCAGTACTTC. Its translation: CASSLLSGTYSYEQYF. The chain carries TRBV27 and TRBJ2-7, with 7 nucleotides matching TRBD2. With 1 base clipped from V and 0 bases from J, the junction kept 6 bases outside the gene matches. The CDR3 runs 16 residues. Germline V CDR1 and CDR2: MNHEY, SMNVEV (reference sequence).

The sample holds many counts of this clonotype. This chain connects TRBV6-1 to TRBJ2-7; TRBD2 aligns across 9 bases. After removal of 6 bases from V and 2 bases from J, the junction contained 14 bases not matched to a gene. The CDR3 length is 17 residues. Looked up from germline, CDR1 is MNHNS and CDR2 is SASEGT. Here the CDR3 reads CASRPGTSPFRTYEQYF. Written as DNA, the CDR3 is TGTGCCAGCAGACCCGGGACTAGCCCCTTCCGAACCTACGAGCAGTACTTC.